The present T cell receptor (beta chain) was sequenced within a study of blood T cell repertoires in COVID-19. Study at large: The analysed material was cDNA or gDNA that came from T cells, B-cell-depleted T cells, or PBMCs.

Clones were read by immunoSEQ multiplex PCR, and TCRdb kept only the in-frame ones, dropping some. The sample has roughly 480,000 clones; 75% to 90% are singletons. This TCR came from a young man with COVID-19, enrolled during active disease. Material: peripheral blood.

CDR3 nucleotide sequence: TGTGCCAGCAGTCGAGGTAGCGGGAACCCCTACAATGAGCAGTTCTTC. Protein product: CASSRGSGNPYNEQFF. The V and J genes are TRBV9 and TRBJ2-1; TRBD2 agrees at 8 bases. The germline gives CDR1 SGDLS, CDR2 YYNGEE. The CDR3 consists of 16 residues. V was pared by 5 bases and J by 2 bases, with 9 bases of the junction left unmatched.